Following are 20 T cell receptor beta chains from one sample sequenced in a study of blood T cells in healthy people across ages. A J-beta primer mix and a sample-barcoded 5' primer were used in a second PCR of roughly 6 to 11 cycles. TCRdb re-derived calls from the 5' RACE reads in MiXCR, one entry per CDR3 protein. The repertoire has 1.5 million to 2 million distinct CDR3 sequences, 30% to 40% of them found once; the top ten carry roughly 23%. The sample taken for sequencing was blood. The receptors derive from a human donor in good health.

This clonotype was seen a few times. The chain links TRBV20-1 to TRBJ2-1, with TRBD2 identical over 7 bases. Germline CDR1 reads DFQATT; CDR2 reads SNEGSKA (reference sequence). CDR3 size: 14 residues. The V gene end was trimmed by 6 bases and the J gene end by 2 bases; junction bases not matched to a gene: 7. The CDR3, as DNA: TGCAGTGCGACTCGGCGGGAGACCTACAATGAGCAGTTCTTC. This translates into CSATRRETYNEQFF.

This chain connects TRBV12-3 or TRBV12-4 to TRBJ1-2; tentative D call: TRBD1 (5 bases). The length of the CDR3 is 13 residues. The V gene lost 7 bases and the J gene lost 7 bases, with 16 bases spanning the gap. CDR3 residues: CASTPSRVRGYTF. The CDR3 coding sequence is TGTGCCAGCACCCCAAGCAGGGTTCGTGGCTACACCTTC.

This clonotype was detected many times. The CDR3 sequence: CSARMTSTETQYF. As DNA, the CDR3 is TGCAGCGCCCGGATGACTAGTACAGAGACCCAGTACTTC. The chain joins TRBV29-1 to TRBJ2-5; D might be TRBD2 (6 bases). Germline CDR1 is SQVTM and CDR2 is ANQGSEA. This CDR3 is built from 13 residues. V was cut by 7 bases and J by 4 bases, with 16 bases left in between.

For this clonotype: The germline gene is not matched at one end of the junction; a read error may be the cause. V is TRBV5-1 and J is TRBJ1-2; a weak D match, TRBD1 (5 bases). Germline V gene data show CDR1 as SGHRS and CDR2 as YFSETQ. This CDR3 is built from 14 residues. The CDR3: CAGSPLSGRDGYTF. In DNA, the CDR3 is TGCGCCGGCAGCCCTCTCTCAGGGCGGGATGGCTACACCTTC.

The chain employs TRBV5-6 and TRBJ2-4, with 10 bases that match TRBD1. This CDR3 is 15 amino acids long. Germline V gene sequence: CDR1 SGHDT, CDR2 YYEEEE. V shed 5 bases and J 10 bases; nucleotides not matched to a gene: 12. The CDR3 DNA sequence: TGTGCCAGCAGGCCGATGGGGACAGGGGCGGATATTCAGTACTTC. It translates to CASRPMGTGADIQYF.

This chain connects TRBV29-1 to TRBJ2-3; D is unresolved. Looked up from germline, CDR1 is SQVTM and CDR2 is ANQGSEA. The germline V and J ends were trimmed by 6 bases and 1 base, with 14 bases remaining between them. The CDR3 covers 14 residues. CDR3 DNA sequence: TGCAGCGTCCTACAGACCTGGGGCACAGATACGCAGTATTTT. As protein: CSVLQTWGTDTQYF.

This clonotype was counted only a few times. This chain connects TRBV20-1 to TRBJ1-5, with D maybe TRBD1 (6 bases). Deletions cut 5 bases from V and 1 base from J, with 12 bases between. CDR3 length: 14 amino acids. Germline CDR1 is DFQATT and CDR2 is SNEGSKA (reference sequence). The DNA for the CDR3 is TGCAGTGCTCTGACAGGTTTGAGCAATCAGCCCCAGCATTTT. Protein product: CSALTGLSNQPQHF.

This clonotype has just one count. CDR3: CASSLPGPNQPQHF. CDR3 bases: TGTGCCAGCAGTTTACCGGGCCCAAATCAGCCCCAGCATTTT. V is TRBV12-3 or TRBV12-4 and J is TRBJ1-5; no clear D. The CDR3 contains 14 residues. V was trimmed by 2 bases and J by 4 bases, leaving 9 bases between them.

This rearrangement joins TRBV12-3 or TRBV12-4 to TRBJ2-3; weak D call: TRBD1 (6 bases). This CDR3 comprises 15 residues. Trimming removed 7 bases at V and 1 base at J, with 15 bases between. In DNA, the CDR3 is TGTGCCAGCACTGACCGGGCAGGGGGCACAGATACGCAGTATTTT. Its translation: CASTDRAGGTDTQYF.

A few counts support this clonotype. The V and J genes are TRBV29-1 and TRBJ1-2; a weak D match, TRBD1 (6 bases). Looked up from germline, CDR1 is SQVTM and CDR2 is ANQGSEA. The CDR3 is 12 amino acids. Trimming took 6 bases from V and 4 from J, leaving 12 bases between them. CDR3 DNA sequence: TGCAGCGTGGGGGCGAGGGTCTATGGCTACACCTTC. Translation: CSVGARVYGYTF.

The chain uses TRBV28 and TRBJ2-7; no reliable D call. Germline V gene sequence: CDR1 MDHEN, CDR2 SYDVKM. The CDR3 runs 13 residues. The V end lost 3 bases, the J end lost 6 bases, and 12 bases lay between the germline ends. The CDR3 sequence is CASSFVQSSEQYF. CDR3 DNA: TGTGCCAGCAGTTTTGTCCAGTCGAGCGAGCAGTACTTC. Combining the CDR3 with reference TRBV28 and TRBJ2-7 gives the whole variable domain DVKVTQSSRYLVKRTGEKVFLECVQDMDHENMFWYRQDPGLGLRLIYFSYDVKMKEKGDIPEGYSVSREKKERFSLILESASTNQTSMYLCASSFVQSSEQYFGPGTRLTVT.

This chain uses TRBV5-6 with TRBJ1-5, with D unresolved. The CDR3 sequence is 17 residues long. V dropped 2 bases and J dropped 3 bases, with 18 bases sitting between them. Germline V CDR1 and CDR2: SGHDT, YYEEEE. The CDR3 region is CASSFFQVPPSNQPQHF. DNA for the CDR3: TGTGCCAGCAGCTTTTTCCAGGTGCCGCCTTCCAATCAGCCCCAGCATTTT.

The chain couples TRBV7-9 to TRBJ2-3; tentatively, D is TRBD1 (7 bases). V lost 5 bases and J lost 4, with 13 bases in between. This CDR3 is 14 amino acids long. In germline, CDR1 is SEHNR, CDR2 FQNEAQ (reference sequence). The CDR3 DNA reads as TGTGCCAGCAGCCGCGGGACAGTTGCAGATACGCAGTATTTT. This translates into CASSRGTVADTQYF.

The chain recombines TRBV21-1 with TRBJ2-7; TRBD2 was called by the table and not checked on the DNA. TRBV21-1 is assigned pseudogene status. This CDR3 has 13 residues. The CDR3 reads CASSKVEGYEQYF. The CDR3 DNA reads as TGTGCCAGCAGCAAAGTGGAGGGCTACGAGCAGTACTTC.

V usage is TRBV11-2 and J usage is TRBJ2-1, with D hard to call. The germline V gene has CDR1 SGHAT and CDR2 FQNNGV. The V and J ends lost 2 bases and 4 bases respectively, with 12 bases between them. The CDR3 is made up of 15 amino acids. CDR3 bases: TGTGCCAGCAGCTTAATGCTGGCGTCGTACAATGAGCAGTTCTTC. Its translation is CASSLMLASYNEQFF.

The chain employs TRBV7-3 and TRBJ1-1, with D tentatively TRBD1 (6 bases). The CDR3 is 16 residues long. V was cut by 7 bases and J by 3 bases, with 21 bases left in between. Germline loops: CDR1 SGHTA, CDR2 FQGTGA. The CDR3 sequence is CASTATGGVEYTEAFF. CDR3 coding DNA: TGTGCCAGCACCGCCACTGGGGGCGTGGAGTACACTGAAGCTTTCTTT.

This clonotype was recorded only once. At one end, the junction sequence differs from germline, possibly due to a read error. This sequence joins TRBV15 and TRBJ2-1, with 10 positions matching TRBD2. CDR1 is LNHNV and CDR2 is YYDKDF in the germline V gene (reference sequence). The CDR3 is 15 amino acids. CDR3: CATGRDASGGDEQFF. The CDR3 nucleotides read TGTGCCACCGGCAGAGATGCTAGCGGGGGAGATGAGCAGTTCTTC.

The chain combines TRBV18 with TRBJ2-5; D is unresolved. V was pared by 3 bases and J by 2 bases, with 10 bases between. Germline V gives CDR1 KGHSH, CDR2 LQKENI. The CDR3 is 14 amino acids. The CDR3 loop is CASSPPVIQETQYF. In nucleotides, the CDR3 is TGTGCCAGCTCACCCCCAGTAATTCAAGAGACCCAGTACTTC.

This clonotype was counted at least ten times. The V call is TRBV29-1, the J call TRBJ1-4; a possible D gene is TRBD1 (6 bases). The germline gives CDR1 SQVTM, CDR2 ANQGSEA. The CDR3 covers 11 residues. The CDR3 region is CSGQLGEKLFF. In DNA, the CDR3 is TGCAGTGGACAGTTAGGGGAAAAACTGTTTTTT.

This clonotype was seen a few times. The genes are TRBV4-3 and TRBJ2-1; 13 nucleotides agree with TRBD2. This CDR3 has 15 residues. Germline V CDR1 and CDR2: LGHNA, YSLEER. The V and J ends lost 2 bases and 10 bases, in that order; junction bases with no gene match: 5. CDR3 bases: TGCGCCAGCAGCCAATTACTAGCGGGGGGGCGGGAGCAGTTCTTC. Translated: CASSQLLAGGREQFF.